These 20 T cell receptor beta chains share one sample of origin, sequenced in a study of cytomegalovirus exposure and HLA in healthy donors. Using immunoSEQ multiplex PCR, the repertoire was profiled, and TCRdb retains in-frame clones only, with some absent. Of some 170,000 clones in the sample, approximately 86% were seen once. Sequencing was carried out using PBMCs. The receptor source for this set is a man between 25 and 39 years old in good health and CMV-seropositive.

The rearrangement links TRBV5-4 to TRBJ1-4; D remains ambiguous. Germline CDR1 reads SGHNT; CDR2 reads YYREEE (reference sequence). The CDR3 spans 14 residues. Trimming pared 7 bases from V and 2 bases from J, leaving 12 bases between. CDR3 bases: TGTGCCAGCGGAGGACCTGCGACTAATGAAAAACTGTTTTTT. It translates to CASGGPATNEKLFF. The entire variable domain, with the rest obtained from reference TRBV5-4 and TRBJ1-4, is as follows: ETGVTQSPTHLIKTRGQQVTLRCSSQSGHNTVSWYQQALGQGPQFIFQYYREEENGRGNFPPRFSGLQFPNYSSELNVNALELDDSALYLCASGGPATNEKLFFGSGTQLSVL.

The genes are TRBV9 and TRBJ2-7, with TRBD1 as a possible D gene (5 bases). This CDR3 has 14 amino acids. Trimming shortened V by 4 bases and J by 6 bases, and 17 bases separated the two germline ends. The germline gives CDR1 SGDLS, CDR2 YYNGEE. DNA for the CDR3: TGTGCCAGCAGCCCCCGGGCAGGGCCGAGCGAGCAGTACTTC. Protein: CASSPRAGPSEQYF.

J is TRBJ2-1 and V is TRBV11-1; 8 positions agree with TRBD2. The CDR3 spans 16 residues. Germline lookup yields CDR1 SGHAT and CDR2 FQDESV (reference sequence). The ends lost 2 bases at V and 0 bases at J; junction bases unmatched: 3. The CDR3 reads CASSLTGTSSYNEQFF. Written as DNA, the CDR3 is TGTGCCAGCAGCTTAACAGGGACTAGCTCCTACAATGAGCAGTTCTTC.

This chain connects TRBV4-3 to TRBJ2-7, with 7 bases matching TRBD2. Looked up from germline, CDR1 is LGHNA and CDR2 is YSLEER. The CDR3 sequence is 13 residues long. The V and J ends lost 1 base and 7 bases, in that order; junction bases with no gene match: 4. The CDR3 DNA reads as TGCGCCAGCAGCCAAGTGACCGGGGGGGAGCAGTACTTC. It specifies CASSQVTGGEQYF.

A few counts support this clone. This chain connects TRBV19 to TRBJ2-1; 7 bases match TRBD1. With 10 bases clipped from V and 2 bases from J, the junction kept 8 bases outside the gene matches. This CDR3 region has 14 residues. Germline V gene sequence: CDR1 LNHDA, CDR2 SQIVND (reference sequence). CDR3 residues: CATADRSTYNEQFF. CDR3 in DNA: TGTGCCACTGCGGACAGGTCTACCTACAATGAGCAGTTCTTC.

V usage is TRBV6-1 and J usage is TRBJ1-4; no reliable D call. Trimming took off 3 bases at V and 11 bases at J, with 10 bases between the two ends. The CDR3 covers 12 residues. The germline V gene has CDR1 MNHNS and CDR2 SASEGT. CDR3 in amino acids: CASSDYPTKLFF. CDR3 coding DNA: TGTGCCAGCAGTGATTACCCGACCAAACTGTTTTTT.

Written as DNA, the CDR3 is TGCGCCAGCAGCCTAGGGGGCACCGGGGAGCTGTTTTTT. Translating gives CASSLGGTGELFF. The chain joins TRBV4-3 to TRBJ2-2, with D possibly being TRBD1 (6 bases). The V gene's germline CDR1 is LGHNA and CDR2 YSLEER. The CDR3 loop spans 13 amino acids. V lost 4 bases and J 4 bases, leaving 7 bases between the germline ends.

The chain has TRBV18 and TRBJ1-1, with D perhaps TRBD1 (5 bases). The CDR3 length is 14 residues. Between the trimmed V and J ends, which lost 1 base and 3 bases, there was a span of 9 bases. Germline CDR1 is KGHSH and CDR2 is LQKENI. This CDR3 reads CASSPQGRDTEAFF. Here the CDR3 DNA reads TGTGCCAGCTCACCACAGGGGCGGGACACTGAAGCTTTCTTT.

CDR3 region: CASSPQGSEQYF. The DNA for the CDR3 is TGTGCCAGCTCACCACAGGGAAGCGAGCAGTACTTC. The V gene is TRBV18, the J gene TRBJ2-7; D gene ambiguous. This CDR3 comprises 12 residues. V dropped 1 base and J dropped 6 bases, with 7 bases sitting between them. Germline values: CDR1 KGHSH, CDR2 LQKENI.

V is TRBV7-2 and J is TRBJ2-7; 15 nucleotides line up with TRBD2. Germline CDR1 SGHTA, CDR2 FQGNSA. J lost 3 bases, V lost 5 bases, and 8 bases had no gene match. The CDR3 covers 17 residues. CDR3 in amino acids: CASSQGTSGGPYYEQYF. CDR3 DNA: TGTGCCAGCAGCCAGGGGACTAGCGGGGGGCCGTACTACGAGCAGTACTTC.

This rearrangement joins TRBV5-1 to TRBJ2-5; 8 bases align to TRBD2. V was pared by 5 bases and J by 5 bases, with 8 bases of the junction left unmatched. Germline values: CDR1 SGHRS, CDR2 YFSETQ. The CDR3 loop spans 14 amino acids. In DNA, the CDR3 is TGCGCCAGCAGTGACTGGCGGGGGGCTGAGACCCAGTACTTC. Its translation is CASSDWRGAETQYF.

J is TRBJ1-1 and V is TRBV9; D is ambiguous. CDR1 is SGDLS, CDR2 YYNGEE, per germline. V was shortened by 4 bases and J by 3 bases, with 7 bases between the two germline ends. The CDR3 length is 12 residues. The CDR3 is CASSPRDTEAFF. The CDR3 DNA reads as TGTGCCAGCAGCCCGCGGGACACTGAAGCTTTCTTT.

This sequence joins TRBV9 and TRBJ1-1; TRBD1 might be the D (5 bases). V shed 4 bases and J shed 1 base, with 14 bases lying between them. The CDR3 covers 15 residues. Germline lookup yields CDR1 SGDLS and CDR2 YYNGEE. CDR3 in amino acids: CASSHTAGGNTEAFF. The CDR3 DNA follows: TGTGCCAGCAGCCATACGGCGGGGGGGAACACTGAAGCTTTCTTT. Variable domain in full (rest from reference TRBV9 and TRBJ1-1): DSGVTQTPKHLITATGQRVTLRCSPRSGDLSVYWYQQSLDQGLQFLIQYYNGEERAKGNILERFSAQQFPDLHSELNLSSLELGDSALYFCASSHTAGGNTEAFFGQGTRLTVV.

V gene TRBV7-9 combines with J gene TRBJ2-7; D unclear. Germline V lookup: CDR1 SEHNR, CDR2 FQNEAQ (reference sequence). The CDR3 runs 13 residues. The germline V and J ends were trimmed by 5 bases and 0 bases, with 8 bases remaining between them. CDR3 sequence (DNA): TGTGCCAGCAGCACCCCCAGCTCCTACGAGCAGTACTTC. As protein: CASSTPSSYEQYF.

The chain employs TRBV7-2 and TRBJ1-1, with D possibly TRBD1 on 6 matching bases. The germline CDR1 and CDR2 sequences are SGHTA and FQGNSA. V lost 5 bases and J lost 1, with 11 bases in between. The CDR3 has 14 residues. The CDR3: CASSRGGPNTEAFF. The DNA of the CDR3 is TGTGCCAGCAGCCGGGGGGGCCCGAACACTGAAGCTTTCTTT. Full variable domain (remainder filled in from reference TRBV7-2 and TRBJ1-1): GAGVSQSPSNKVTEKGKDVELRCDPISGHTALYWYRQSLGQGLEFLIYFQGNSAPDKSGLPSDRFSAERTGGSVSTLTIQRTQQEDSAVYLCASSRGGPNTEAFFGQGTRLTVV.

This clone was seen only a few times. The chain is built from TRBV4-1 and TRBJ1-5; 7 bases align to TRBD1. CDR1 and CDR2 (germline): MGHRA, YSYEKL. This CDR3 comprises 14 residues. Germline trimming cut 4 bases from V and 2 bases from J; bases unmatched to any gene: 2. The CDR3 region is CASSPGTGNQPQHF. CDR3 in DNA: TGCGCCAGCAGCCCTGGGACAGGCAATCAGCCCCAGCATTTT.

The CDR3 nucleotides are TGTGCCAGCAGTACAACAGGGGTCGAGCAGTACTTC. Amino acids: CASSTTGVEQYF. The gene calls are TRBV6-6 and TRBJ2-7, with 7 bases that match TRBD1. The CDR3 runs to 12 residues. V lost 5 bases and J lost 6; bases outside the gene matches: 4. In germline, CDR1 is MNHNY, CDR2 SVGAGI (reference sequence).

The count of this clone is one. This rearrangement joins TRBV19 to TRBJ2-1; D not resolved. Germline V gene sequence: CDR1 LNHDA, CDR2 SQIVND (reference sequence). Trimming removed 9 bases from V and 0 bases from J, with 12 bases in between. The CDR3 has 14 amino acids. DNA of the CDR3: TGTGCCAGCAAAGCCGAACTCTCCTACAATGAGCAGTTCTTC. Protein product: CASKAELSYNEQFF.

The gene calls are TRBV7-6 and TRBJ1-2; no definite D call. This CDR3 has 13 residues. In germline, CDR1 is SGHVS, CDR2 FNYEAQ. Trimming took 5 bases from V and 4 from J, leaving 11 bases between them. Written as DNA, the CDR3 is TGTGCCAGCAGCCTGGGCCGGGGCTATGGCTACACCTTC. Translated: CASSLGRGYGYTF. Complete variable domain (other parts from reference TRBV7-6 and TRBJ1-2): GAGVSQSPRYKVTKRGQDVALRCDPISGHVSLYWYRQALGQGPEFLTYFNYEAQQDKSGLPNDRFSAERPEGSISTLTIQRTEQRDSAMYRCASSLGRGYGYTFGSGTRLTVV.

The rearrangement uses TRBV2 and TRBJ1-4; D remains unclear. The CDR3 runs to 14 residues. Trimming left V 4 bases short and J 3 bases short, with 9 bases between. Germline CDR1 is SNHLY and CDR2 is FYNNEI. The CDR3 region has the DNA TGTGCCAGCAGTGTAGCGCACTCTAATGAAAAACTGTTTTTT. This encodes CASSVAHSNEKLFF.